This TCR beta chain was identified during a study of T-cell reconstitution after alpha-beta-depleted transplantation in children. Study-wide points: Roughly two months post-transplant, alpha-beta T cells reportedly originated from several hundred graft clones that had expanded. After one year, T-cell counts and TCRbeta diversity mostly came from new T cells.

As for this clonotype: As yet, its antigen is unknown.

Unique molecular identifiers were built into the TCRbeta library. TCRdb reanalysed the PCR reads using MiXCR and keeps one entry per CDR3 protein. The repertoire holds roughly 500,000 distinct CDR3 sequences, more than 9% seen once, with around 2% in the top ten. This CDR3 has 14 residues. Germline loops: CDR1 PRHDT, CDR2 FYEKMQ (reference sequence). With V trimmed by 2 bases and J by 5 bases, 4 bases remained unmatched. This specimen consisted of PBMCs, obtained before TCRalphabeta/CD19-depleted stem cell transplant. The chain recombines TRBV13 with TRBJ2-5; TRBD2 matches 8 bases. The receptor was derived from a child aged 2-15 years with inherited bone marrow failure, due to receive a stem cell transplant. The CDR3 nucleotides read TGTGCCAGCAGCTTACCTGAGCGGGAGGAGACCCAGTACTTC. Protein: CASSLPEREETQYF.